This T cell receptor beta chain was identified during a study of early T cells in non-severe SARS-CoV-2 infection. Background on the study: Bulk RNA from unsorted whole blood was sequenced; chains were unpaired.

Attachment of unique molecular identifiers was made to individual cDNA molecules. TCRdb reprocessed the 5' RACE reads with MiXCR, giving one entry per CDR3 protein. The sample includes 100,000 to 120,000 distinct CDR3 sequences, around 12% seen only once; the top ten take approximately 3.5%. Whole-study findings and limits: Matches to VDJdb favored anti-spike CD8 responses and missed private and CD4 specificities.

Many counts were recorded for this clonotype. Its antigen is currently unknown. The specimen comprised whole blood, sampled at baseline. This clonotype was sampled from an adult who was a healthcare worker with PCR-confirmed SARS-CoV-2 infection or an uninfected control (not recorded which).

The CDR3 region is CASTELAGDWETQYF. The CDR3 DNA sequence: TGTGCCAGCACGGAACTAGCGGGGGATTGGGAGACCCAGTACTTC. The V and J genes are TRBV2 and TRBJ2-5, with 11 bases aligning to TRBD2. This CDR3 region has 15 residues. The germline CDR1 and CDR2 sequences are SNHLY and FYNNEI. After removal of 7 bases from V and 5 bases from J, the junction contained 9 bases not matched to a gene.